This T cell receptor (beta chain) was sequenced for a study of cytomegalovirus exposure and HLA in healthy donors. Overall study results and limits: In vitro, a few CMV-associated chains proved specific for CMV antigens. A previous analysis found most TCR beta V segments productive roughly 90% or roughly 30% of the time.

Note on this clone: Its antigen is still unknown.

Between the trimmed V and J ends, which lost 6 bases and 0 bases, there was a span of 5 bases. The germline V gene encodes CDR1 MNHNS and CDR2 SASEGT. The CDR3 covers 12 residues. The primer mix had 60 Vbeta and 13 Jbeta primers. Sequencing was performed with immunoSEQ multiplex PCR; in TCRdb, only in-frame clones are kept and a portion is missing. The sample comprises about 97,000 clones, about four fifths of which are singletons, and about 2.1% rests with the top ten. The sequencing input was PBMCs. The TCR originated in a woman in her thirties or forties in good health and CMV-seronegative. The rearrangement uses TRBV6-1 and TRBJ1-2; D gene unclear. As DNA, the CDR3 is TGTGCCAGCAGCCAGTCTAACTATGGCTACACCTTC. Encoded protein: CASSQSNYGYTF.